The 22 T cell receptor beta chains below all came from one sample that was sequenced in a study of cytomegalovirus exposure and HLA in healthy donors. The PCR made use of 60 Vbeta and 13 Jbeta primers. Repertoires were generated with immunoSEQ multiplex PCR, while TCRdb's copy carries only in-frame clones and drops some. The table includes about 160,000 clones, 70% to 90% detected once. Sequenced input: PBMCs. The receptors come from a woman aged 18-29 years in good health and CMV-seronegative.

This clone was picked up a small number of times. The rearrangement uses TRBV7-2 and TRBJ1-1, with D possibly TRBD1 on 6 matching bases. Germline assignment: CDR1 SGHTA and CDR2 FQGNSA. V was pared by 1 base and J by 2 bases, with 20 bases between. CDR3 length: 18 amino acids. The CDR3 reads CASSLVGGLYVGNTEAFF. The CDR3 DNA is TGTGCCAGCAGCTTAGTCGGGGGGCTATACGTCGGAAACACTGAAGCTTTCTTT. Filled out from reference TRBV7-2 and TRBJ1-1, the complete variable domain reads GAGVSQSPSNKVTEKGKDVELRCDPISGHTALYWYRQSLGQGLEFLIYFQGNSAPDKSGLPSDRFSAERTGGSVSTLTIQRTQQEDSAVYLCASSLVGGLYVGNTEAFFGQGTRLTVV.

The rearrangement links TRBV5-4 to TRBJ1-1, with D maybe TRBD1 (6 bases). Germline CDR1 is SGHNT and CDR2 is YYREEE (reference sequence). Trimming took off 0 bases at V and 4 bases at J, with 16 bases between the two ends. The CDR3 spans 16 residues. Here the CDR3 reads CASSLGGQGTITEAFF. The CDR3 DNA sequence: TGTGCCAGCAGCTTGGGTGGGCAGGGGACGATCACTGAAGCTTTCTTT. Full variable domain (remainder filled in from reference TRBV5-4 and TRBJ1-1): ETGVTQSPTHLIKTRGQQVTLRCSSQSGHNTVSWYQQALGQGPQFIFQYYREEENGRGNFPPRFSGLQFPNYSSELNVNALELDDSALYLCASSLGGQGTITEAFFGQGTRLTVV.

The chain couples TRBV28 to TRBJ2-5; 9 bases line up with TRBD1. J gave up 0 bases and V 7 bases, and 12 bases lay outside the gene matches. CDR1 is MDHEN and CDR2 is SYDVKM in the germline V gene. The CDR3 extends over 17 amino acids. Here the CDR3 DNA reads TGTGCCAGCAAAACCGGGACAGGGACAGGGTACCAAGAGACCCAGTACTTC. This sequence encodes CASKTGTGTGYQETQYF. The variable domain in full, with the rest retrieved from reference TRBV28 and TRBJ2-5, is DVKVTQSSRYLVKRTGEKVFLECVQDMDHENMFWYRQDPGLGLRLIYFSYDVKMKEKGDIPEGYSVSREKKERFSLILESASTNQTSMYLCASKTGTGTGYQETQYFGPGTRLLVL.

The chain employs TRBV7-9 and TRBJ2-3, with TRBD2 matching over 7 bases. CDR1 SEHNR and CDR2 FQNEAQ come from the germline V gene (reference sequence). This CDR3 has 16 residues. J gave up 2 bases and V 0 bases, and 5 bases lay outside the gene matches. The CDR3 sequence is CASSLALAGVTDTQYF. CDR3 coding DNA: TGTGCCAGCAGCTTAGCGCTTGCGGGAGTCACAGATACGCAGTATTTT.

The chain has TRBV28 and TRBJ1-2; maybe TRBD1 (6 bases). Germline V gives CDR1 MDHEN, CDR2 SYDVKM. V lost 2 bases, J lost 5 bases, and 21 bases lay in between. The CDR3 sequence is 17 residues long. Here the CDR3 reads CASSLGIIGGPHYGYTF. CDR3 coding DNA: TGTGCCAGCAGTTTAGGGATAATTGGGGGCCCCCATTATGGCTACACCTTC.

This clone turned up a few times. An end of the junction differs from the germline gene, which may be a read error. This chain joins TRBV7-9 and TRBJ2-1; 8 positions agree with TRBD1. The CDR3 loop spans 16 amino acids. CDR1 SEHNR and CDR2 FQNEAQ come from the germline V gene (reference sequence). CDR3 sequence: CSSSPLGTGLYNEQFF. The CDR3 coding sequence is TGTTCCAGCAGCCCACTAGGGACAGGACTCTACAATGAGCAGTTCTTC.

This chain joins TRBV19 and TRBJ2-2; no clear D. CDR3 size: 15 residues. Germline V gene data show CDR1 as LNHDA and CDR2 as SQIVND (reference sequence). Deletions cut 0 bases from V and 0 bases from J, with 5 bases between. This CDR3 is CASSIDRSNTGELFF. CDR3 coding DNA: TGTGCCAGTAGTATAGACAGGTCGAACACCGGGGAGCTGTTTTTT.

The CDR3 DNA reads TGTGCCAGCTCAGATTTAGGGGGGGCTCAGCCCCAGCATTTT. It encodes CASSDLGGAQPQHF. The genes are TRBV18 and TRBJ1-5; D perhaps matches TRBD1 (6 bases). Trimming took off 5 bases at V and 6 bases at J, with 14 bases between the two ends. Germline lookup yields CDR1 KGHSH and CDR2 LQKENI. This CDR3 spans 14 amino acids.

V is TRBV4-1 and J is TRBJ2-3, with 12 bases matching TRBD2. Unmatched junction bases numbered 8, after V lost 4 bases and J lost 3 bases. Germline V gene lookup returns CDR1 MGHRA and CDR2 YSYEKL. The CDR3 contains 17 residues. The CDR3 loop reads CASSLRTSGAETDTQYF. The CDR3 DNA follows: TGCGCCAGCAGCCTACGGACTAGCGGGGCAGAGACAGATACGCAGTATTTT.

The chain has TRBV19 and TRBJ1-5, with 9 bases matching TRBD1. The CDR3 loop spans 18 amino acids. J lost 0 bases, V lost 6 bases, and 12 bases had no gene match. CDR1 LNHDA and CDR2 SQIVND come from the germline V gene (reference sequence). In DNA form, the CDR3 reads TGTGCCAGTAGCCCCGACAGACTACAGGGGGCTAGCAATCAGCCCCAGCATTTT. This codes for CASSPDRLQGASNQPQHF.

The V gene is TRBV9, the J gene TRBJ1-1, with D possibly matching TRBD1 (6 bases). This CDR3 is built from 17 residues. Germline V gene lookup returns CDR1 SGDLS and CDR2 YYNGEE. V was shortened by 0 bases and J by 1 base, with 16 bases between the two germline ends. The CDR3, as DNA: TGTGCCAGCAGCGTAGCCTTAATCCAGGGGCCGAACACTGAAGCTTTCTTT. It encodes CASSVALIQGPNTEAFF.

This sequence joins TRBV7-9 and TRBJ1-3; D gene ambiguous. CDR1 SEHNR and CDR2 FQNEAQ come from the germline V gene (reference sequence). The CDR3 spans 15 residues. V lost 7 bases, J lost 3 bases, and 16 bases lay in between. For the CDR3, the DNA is TGTGCCAGCACCTCCACACCCAGGCATGGAAACACCATATATTTT. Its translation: CASTSTPRHGNTIYF.

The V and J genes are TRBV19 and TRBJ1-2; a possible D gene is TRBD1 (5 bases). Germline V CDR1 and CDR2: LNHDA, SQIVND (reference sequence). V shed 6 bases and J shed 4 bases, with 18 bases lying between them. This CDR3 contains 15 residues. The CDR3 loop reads CASSGGAAYIYGYTF. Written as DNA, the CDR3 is TGTGCCAGTAGCGGCGGGGCCGCATACATCTATGGCTACACCTTC.

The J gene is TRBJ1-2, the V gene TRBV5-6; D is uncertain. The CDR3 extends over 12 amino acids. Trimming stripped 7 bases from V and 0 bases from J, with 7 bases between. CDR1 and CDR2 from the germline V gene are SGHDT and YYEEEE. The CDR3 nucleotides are TGTGCCAGCTCCGTTACTAACTATGGCTACACCTTC. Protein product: CASSVTNYGYTF.

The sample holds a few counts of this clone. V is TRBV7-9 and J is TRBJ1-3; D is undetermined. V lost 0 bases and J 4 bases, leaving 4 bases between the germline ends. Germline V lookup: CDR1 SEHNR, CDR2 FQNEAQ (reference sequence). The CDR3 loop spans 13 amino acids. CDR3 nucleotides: TGTGCCAGCAGCTTAGCGGAGGGAAACACCATATATTTT. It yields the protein CASSLAEGNTIYF.

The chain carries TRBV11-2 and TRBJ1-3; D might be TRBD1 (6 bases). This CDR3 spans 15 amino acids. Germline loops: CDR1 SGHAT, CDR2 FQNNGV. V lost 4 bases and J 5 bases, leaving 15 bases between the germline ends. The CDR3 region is CASSWEQGLRNTIYF. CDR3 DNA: TGTGCCAGCAGCTGGGAACAGGGATTGCGAAACACCATATATTTT.

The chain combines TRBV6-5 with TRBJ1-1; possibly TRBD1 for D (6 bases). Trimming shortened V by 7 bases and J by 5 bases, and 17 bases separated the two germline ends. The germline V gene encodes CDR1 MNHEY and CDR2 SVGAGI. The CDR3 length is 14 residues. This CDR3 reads CASTRAQGSTEAFF. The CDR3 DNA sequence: TGTGCCAGCACCAGGGCGCAGGGGAGTACTGAAGCTTTCTTT.

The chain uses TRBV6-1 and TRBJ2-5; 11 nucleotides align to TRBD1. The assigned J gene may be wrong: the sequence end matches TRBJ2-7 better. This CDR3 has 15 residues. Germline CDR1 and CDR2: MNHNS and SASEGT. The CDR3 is CASSEGDRGAYEQYF. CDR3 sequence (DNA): TGTGCCAGCAGTGAAGGGGACAGGGGGGCCTACGAGCAGTACTTC.

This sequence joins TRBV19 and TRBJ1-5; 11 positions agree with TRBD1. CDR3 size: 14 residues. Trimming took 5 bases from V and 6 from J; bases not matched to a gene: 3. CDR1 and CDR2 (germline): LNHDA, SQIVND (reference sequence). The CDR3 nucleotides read TGTGCCAGTAGTCTCGGACAGGGGGCTCAGCCCCAGCATTTT. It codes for CASSLGQGAQPQHF.

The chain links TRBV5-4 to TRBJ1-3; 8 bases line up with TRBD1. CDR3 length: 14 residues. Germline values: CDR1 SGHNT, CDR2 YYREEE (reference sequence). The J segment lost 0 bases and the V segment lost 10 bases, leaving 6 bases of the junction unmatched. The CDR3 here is CAVQGADSGNTIYF. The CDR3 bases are TGTGCCGTGCAGGGGGCCGACTCTGGAAACACCATATATTTT.

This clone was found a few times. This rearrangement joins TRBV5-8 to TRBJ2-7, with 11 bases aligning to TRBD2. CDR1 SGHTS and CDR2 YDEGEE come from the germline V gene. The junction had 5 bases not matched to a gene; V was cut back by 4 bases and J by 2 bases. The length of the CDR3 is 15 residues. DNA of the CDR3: TGTGCCAGCAGCCTACTAGCGGGGGTTACCTACGAGCAGTACTTC. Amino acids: CASSLLAGVTYEQYF.

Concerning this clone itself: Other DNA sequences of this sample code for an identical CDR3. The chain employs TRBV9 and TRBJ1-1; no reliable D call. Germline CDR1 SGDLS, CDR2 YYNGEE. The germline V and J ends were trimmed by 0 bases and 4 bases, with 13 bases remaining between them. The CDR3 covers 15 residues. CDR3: CASSVGGGSSTEAFF. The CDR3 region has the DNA TGTGCCAGCAGCGTAGGAGGCGGTAGCAGCACTGAAGCTTTCTTT.